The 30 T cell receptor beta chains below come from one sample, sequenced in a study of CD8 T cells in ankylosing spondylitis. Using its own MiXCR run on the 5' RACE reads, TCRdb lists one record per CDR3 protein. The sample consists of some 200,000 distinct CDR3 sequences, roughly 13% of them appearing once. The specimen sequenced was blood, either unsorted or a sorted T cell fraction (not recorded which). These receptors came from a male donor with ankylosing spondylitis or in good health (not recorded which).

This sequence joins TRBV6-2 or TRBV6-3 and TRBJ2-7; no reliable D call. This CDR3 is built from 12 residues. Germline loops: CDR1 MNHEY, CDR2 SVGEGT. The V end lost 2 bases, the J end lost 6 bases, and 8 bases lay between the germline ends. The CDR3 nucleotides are TGTGCCAGCAGTTACGGAGAGTCCGAGCAGTACTTC. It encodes CASSYGESEQYF.

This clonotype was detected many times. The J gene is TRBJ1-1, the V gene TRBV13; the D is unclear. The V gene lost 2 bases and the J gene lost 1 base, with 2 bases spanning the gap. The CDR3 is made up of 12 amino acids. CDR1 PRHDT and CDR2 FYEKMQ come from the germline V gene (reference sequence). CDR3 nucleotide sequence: TGTGCCAGCAGCTTACAGAACACTGAAGCTTTCTTT. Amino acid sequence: CASSLQNTEAFF. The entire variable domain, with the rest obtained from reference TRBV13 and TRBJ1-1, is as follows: AAGVIQSPRHLIKEKRETATLKCYPIPRHDTVYWYQQGPGQDPQFLISFYEKMQSDKGSIPDRFSAQQFSDYHSELNMSSLELGDSALYFCASSLQNTEAFFGQGTRLTVV.

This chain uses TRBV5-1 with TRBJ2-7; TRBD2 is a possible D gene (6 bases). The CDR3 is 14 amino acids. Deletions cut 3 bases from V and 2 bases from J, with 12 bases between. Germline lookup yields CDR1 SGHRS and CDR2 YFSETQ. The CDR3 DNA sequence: TGCGCCAGCAGCTGGGGGGACGGGACCTACGAGCAGTACTTC. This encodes CASSWGDGTYEQYF.

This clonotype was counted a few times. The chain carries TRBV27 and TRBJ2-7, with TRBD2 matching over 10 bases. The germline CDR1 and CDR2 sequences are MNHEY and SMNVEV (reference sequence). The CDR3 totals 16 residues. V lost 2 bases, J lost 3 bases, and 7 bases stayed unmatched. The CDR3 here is CASSLIPTSGFYEQYF. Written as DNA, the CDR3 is TGTGCCAGCAGTTTAATTCCGACTAGCGGGTTCTACGAGCAGTACTTC.

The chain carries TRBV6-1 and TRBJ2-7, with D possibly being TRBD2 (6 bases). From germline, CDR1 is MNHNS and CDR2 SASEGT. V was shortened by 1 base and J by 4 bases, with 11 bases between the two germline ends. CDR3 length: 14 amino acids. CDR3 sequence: CASSEGQGGYEQYF. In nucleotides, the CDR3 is TGTGCCAGCAGTGAAGGCCAGGGAGGATACGAGCAGTACTTC.

DNA for the CDR3: TGTGCCAGCAGTTGGGACAGGGGTTGGACTGAAGCTTTCTTT. Translation: CASSWDRGWTEAFF. The V call is TRBV12-3 or TRBV12-4, the J call TRBJ1-1, with 10 bases matching TRBD1. The CDR3 is made up of 14 amino acids. Trimming took 4 bases from V and 5 from J; bases not matched to a gene: 4.

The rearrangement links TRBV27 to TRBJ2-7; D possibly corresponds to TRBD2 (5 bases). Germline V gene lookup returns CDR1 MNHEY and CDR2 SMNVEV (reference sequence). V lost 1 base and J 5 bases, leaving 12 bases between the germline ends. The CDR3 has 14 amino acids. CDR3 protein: CASSLLPRVDEQYF. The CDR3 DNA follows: TGTGCCAGCAGTTTATTACCGAGGGTGGACGAGCAGTACTTC.

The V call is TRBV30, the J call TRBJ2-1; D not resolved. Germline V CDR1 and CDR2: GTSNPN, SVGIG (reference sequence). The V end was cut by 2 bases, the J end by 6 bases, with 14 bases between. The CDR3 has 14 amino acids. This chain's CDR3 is CAWSLWAIGNEQFF. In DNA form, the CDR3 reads TGTGCCTGGAGTTTATGGGCCATAGGCAATGAGCAGTTCTTC. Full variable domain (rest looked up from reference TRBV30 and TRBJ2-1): SQTIHQWPATLVQPVGSPLSLECTVEGTSNPNLYWYRQAAGRGLQLLFYSVGIGQISSEVPQNLSASRPQDRQFILSSKKLLLSDSGFYLCAWSLWAIGNEQFFGPGTRLTVL.

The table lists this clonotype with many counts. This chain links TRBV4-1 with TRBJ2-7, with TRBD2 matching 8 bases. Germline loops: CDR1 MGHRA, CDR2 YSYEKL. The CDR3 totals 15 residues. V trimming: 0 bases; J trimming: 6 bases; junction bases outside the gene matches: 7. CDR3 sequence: CASSQEAGGLSEQYF. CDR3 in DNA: TGCGCCAGCAGCCAAGAGGCGGGGGGATTGAGCGAGCAGTACTTC.

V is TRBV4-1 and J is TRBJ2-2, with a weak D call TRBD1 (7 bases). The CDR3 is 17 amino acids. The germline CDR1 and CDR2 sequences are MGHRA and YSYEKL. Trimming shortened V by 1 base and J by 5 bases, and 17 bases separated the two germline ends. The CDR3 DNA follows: TGCGCCAGCAGCCAAGCGGCCGCGGGACAGAATACCGGGGAGCTGTTTTTT. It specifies CASSQAAAGQNTGELFF.

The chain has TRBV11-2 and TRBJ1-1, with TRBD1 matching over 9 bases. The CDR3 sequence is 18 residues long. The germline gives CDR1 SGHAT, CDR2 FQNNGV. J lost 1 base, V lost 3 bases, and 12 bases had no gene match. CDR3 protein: CASSFGFTGGAGNTEAFF. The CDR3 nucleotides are TGTGCCAGCAGCTTTGGATTTACAGGGGGCGCTGGGAACACTGAAGCTTTCTTT.

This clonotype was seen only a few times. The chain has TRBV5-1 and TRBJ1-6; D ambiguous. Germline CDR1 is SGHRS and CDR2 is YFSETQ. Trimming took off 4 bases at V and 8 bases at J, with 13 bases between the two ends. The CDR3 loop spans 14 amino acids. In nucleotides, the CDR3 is TGCGCCAGCAGCCCCGGGGTAGGCGATTCACCCCTCCACTTT. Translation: CASSPGVGDSPLHF.

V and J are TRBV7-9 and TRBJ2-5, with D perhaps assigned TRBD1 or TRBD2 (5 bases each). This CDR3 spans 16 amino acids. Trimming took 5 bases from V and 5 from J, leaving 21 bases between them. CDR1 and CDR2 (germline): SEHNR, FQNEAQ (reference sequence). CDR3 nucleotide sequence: TGTGCCAGCAGCCCTCCTCGAGCAGGGACGGAGGAGACCCAGTACTTC. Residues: CASSPPRAGTEETQYF.

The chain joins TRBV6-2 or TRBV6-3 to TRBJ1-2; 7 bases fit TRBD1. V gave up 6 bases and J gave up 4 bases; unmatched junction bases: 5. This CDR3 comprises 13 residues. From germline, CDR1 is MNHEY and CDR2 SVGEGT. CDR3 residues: CASSLGQIYGYTF. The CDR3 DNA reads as TGTGCCAGCAGCTTGGGACAGATCTATGGCTACACCTTC.

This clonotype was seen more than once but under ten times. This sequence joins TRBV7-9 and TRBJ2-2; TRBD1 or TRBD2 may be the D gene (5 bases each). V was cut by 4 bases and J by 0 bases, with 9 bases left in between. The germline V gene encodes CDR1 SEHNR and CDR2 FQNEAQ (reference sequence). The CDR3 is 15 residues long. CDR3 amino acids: CASSWGRANTGELFF. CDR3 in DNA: TGTGCCAGCAGCTGGGGACGGGCGAACACCGGGGAGCTGTTTTTT. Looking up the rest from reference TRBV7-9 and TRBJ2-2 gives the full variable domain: DTGVSQNPRHKITKRGQNVTFRCDPISEHNRLYWYRQTLGQGPEFLTYFQNEAQLEKSRLLSDRFSAERPKGSFSTLEIQRTEQGDSAMYLCASSWGRANTGELFFGEGSRLTVL.

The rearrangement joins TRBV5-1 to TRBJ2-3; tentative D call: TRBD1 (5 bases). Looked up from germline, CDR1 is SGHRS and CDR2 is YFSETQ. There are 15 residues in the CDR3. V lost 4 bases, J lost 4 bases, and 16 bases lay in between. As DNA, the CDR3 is TGCGCCAGCAGCCCAGGGTGGGGATCCCCAGATACGCAGTATTTT. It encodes CASSPGWGSPDTQYF.

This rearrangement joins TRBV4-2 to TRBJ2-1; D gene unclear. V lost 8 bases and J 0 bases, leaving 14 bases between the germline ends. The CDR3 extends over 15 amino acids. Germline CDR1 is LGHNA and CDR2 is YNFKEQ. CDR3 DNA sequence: TGTGCCAGCCGTGGGTGGGCAGGCTCCTACAATGAGCAGTTCTTC. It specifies CASRGWAGSYNEQFF.

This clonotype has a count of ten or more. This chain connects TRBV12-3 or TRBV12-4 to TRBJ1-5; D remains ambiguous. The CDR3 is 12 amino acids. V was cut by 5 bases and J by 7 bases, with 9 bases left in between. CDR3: CASSPSPQPQHF. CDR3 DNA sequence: TGTGCCAGCAGTCCCTCACCCCAGCCCCAGCATTTT.

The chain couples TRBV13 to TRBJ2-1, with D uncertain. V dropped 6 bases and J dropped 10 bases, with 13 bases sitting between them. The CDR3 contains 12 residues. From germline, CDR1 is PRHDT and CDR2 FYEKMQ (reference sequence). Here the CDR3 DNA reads TGTGCCAGCAGTCCCGAGCGACGCGAGCAGTTCTTC. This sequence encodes CASSPERREQFF.

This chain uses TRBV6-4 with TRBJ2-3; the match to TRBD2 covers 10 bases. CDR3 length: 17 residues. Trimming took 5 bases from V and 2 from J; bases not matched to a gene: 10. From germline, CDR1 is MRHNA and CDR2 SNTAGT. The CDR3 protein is CASSRLSSGGSTDTQYF. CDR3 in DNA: TGTGCCAGCAGTCGCCTATCTAGCGGGGGATCCACAGATACGCAGTATTTT.

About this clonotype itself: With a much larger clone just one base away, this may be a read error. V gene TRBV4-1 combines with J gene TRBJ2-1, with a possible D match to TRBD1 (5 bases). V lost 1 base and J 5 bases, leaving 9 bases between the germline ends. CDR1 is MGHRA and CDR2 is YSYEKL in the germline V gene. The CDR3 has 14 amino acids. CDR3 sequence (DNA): TGCGCCAGCAGCCAAGGCGACAGAGACAATGAGCAGTTCTTC. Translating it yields CASSQGDRDNEQFF.

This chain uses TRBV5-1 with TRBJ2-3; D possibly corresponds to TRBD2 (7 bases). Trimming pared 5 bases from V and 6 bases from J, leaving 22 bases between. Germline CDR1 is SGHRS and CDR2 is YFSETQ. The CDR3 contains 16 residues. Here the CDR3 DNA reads TGCGCCAGCAGACGAATAACGCCGGGGGGCGCGGATACGCAGTATTTT. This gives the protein CASRRITPGGADTQYF. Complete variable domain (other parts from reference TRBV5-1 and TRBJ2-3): KAGVTQTPRYLIKTRGQQVTLSCSPISGHRSVSWYQQTPGQGLQFLFEYFSETQRNKGNFPGRFSGRQFSNSRSEMNVSTLELGDSALYLCASRRITPGGADTQYFGPGTRLTVL.

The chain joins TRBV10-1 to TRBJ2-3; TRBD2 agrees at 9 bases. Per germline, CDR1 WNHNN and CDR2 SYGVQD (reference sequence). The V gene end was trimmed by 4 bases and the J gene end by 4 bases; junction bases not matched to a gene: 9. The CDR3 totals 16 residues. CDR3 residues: CASSGGSGGRADTQYF. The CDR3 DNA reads TGCGCCAGCAGTGGAGGGAGCGGGGGGAGGGCAGATACGCAGTATTTT.

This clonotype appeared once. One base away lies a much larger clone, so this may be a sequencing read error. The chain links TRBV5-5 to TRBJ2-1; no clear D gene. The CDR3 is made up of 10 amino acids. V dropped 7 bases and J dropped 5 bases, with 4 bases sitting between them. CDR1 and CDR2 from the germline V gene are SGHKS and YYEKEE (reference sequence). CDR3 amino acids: CASGNNEQFF. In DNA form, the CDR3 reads TGTGCCAGCGGCAACAATGAGCAGTTCTTC. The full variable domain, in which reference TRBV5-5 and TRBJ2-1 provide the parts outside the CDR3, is DAGVTQSPTHLIKTRGQQVTLRCSPISGHKSVSWYQQVLGQGPQFIFQYYEKEERGRGNFPDRFSARQFPNYSSELNVNALLLGDSALYLCASGNNEQFFGPGTRLTVL.

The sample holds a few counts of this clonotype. The CDR3 DNA reads TGCAGTGCTAGGAGAGCAGAACGGACAGATACGCAGTATTTT. Amino acids: CSARRAERTDTQYF. This chain connects TRBV20-1 to TRBJ2-3, with D uncertain. The CDR3 covers 14 residues. V was clipped by 3 bases and J by 3 bases, with 13 bases between them. Germline V lookup: CDR1 DFQATT, CDR2 SNEGSKA (reference sequence).

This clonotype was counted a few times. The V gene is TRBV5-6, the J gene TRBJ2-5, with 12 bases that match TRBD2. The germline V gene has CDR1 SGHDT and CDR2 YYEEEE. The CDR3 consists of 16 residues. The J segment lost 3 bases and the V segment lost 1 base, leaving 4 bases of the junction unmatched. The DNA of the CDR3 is TGTGCCAGCAGCTTGTTGACTAGCGGGAGTAAAGAGACCCAGTACTTC. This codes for CASSLLTSGSKETQYF.

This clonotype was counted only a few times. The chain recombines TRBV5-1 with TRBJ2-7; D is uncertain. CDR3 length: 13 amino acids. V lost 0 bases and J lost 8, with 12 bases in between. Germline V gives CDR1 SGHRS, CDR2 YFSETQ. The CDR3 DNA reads TGCGCCAGCAGCTTGGAGGGTCCCTCGCAGCAGTACTTC. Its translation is CASSLEGPSQQYF.

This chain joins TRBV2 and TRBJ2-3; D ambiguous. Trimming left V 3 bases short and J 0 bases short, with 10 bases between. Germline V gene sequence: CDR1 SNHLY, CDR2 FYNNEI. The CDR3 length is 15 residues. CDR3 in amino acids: CASSEAVASTDTQYF. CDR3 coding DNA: TGTGCCAGCAGTGAGGCTGTTGCAAGCACAGATACGCAGTATTTT.

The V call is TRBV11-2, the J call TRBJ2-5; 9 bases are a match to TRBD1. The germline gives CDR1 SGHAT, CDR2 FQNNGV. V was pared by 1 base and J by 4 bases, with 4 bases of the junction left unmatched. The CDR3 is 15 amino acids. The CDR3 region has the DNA TGTGCCAGCAGCTTAGGGACAGGGGCAGGAGAGACCCAGTACTTC. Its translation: CASSLGTGAGETQYF.

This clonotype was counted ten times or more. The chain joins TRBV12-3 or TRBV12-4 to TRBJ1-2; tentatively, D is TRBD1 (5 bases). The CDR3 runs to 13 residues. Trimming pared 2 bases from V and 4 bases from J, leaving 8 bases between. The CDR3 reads CASSLPGSYGYTF. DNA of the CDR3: TGTGCCAGCAGTTTACCAGGGTCCTATGGCTACACCTTC.